Listed below are T cell receptor beta chains from one sample, sequenced in a study of shared clonotypes between healthy human individuals. Only in-frame clones appear in the TCRdb table, and some are missing; sequencing was by immunoSEQ multiplex PCR. The sample consists of approximately 2.5 million clones, around 94% of them appearing once. What was sequenced was naive CD4+ T cells sorted from blood. Source of these receptors: a man aged 18 to 30 in good health. The CDR3 runs from the conserved cysteine through the conserved F or W. A D gene is named only where the DNA matches it firmly. Some rows mark clone size as missing; the rest say once, few, many or name a class of expanded clone.

d_gene | j_gene | abundance | v_gene | CDR3aa | CDR3nt
NA | TRBJ1-1 | few | TRBV6-5 | CASSTVTEAFF | TGTGCCAGCAGTACCGTAACTGAAGCTTTCTTT
NA | TRBJ1-2 | NA | TRBV7-2 | CASSLVPGDGYGYTF | TGTGCCAGCAGCTTAGTCCCAGGGGATGGCTATGGCTACACCTTC
TRBD2 | TRBJ2-1 | NA | TRBV7-9 | CASSPNGGTSWRFF | TGTGCCAGCAGCCCAAATGGCGGGACTAGCTGGCGGTTCTTC
TRBD1 | TRBJ1-2 | NA | TRBV5-1 | CASSLGGTGGSYTF | TGCGCCAGCAGCTTGGGTGGGACAGGGGGCAGCTACACCTTC
TRBD2 | TRBJ2-1 | NA | TRBV9 | CASSADLAGGAYNEQFF | TGTGCCAGCAGCGCTGATTTAGCGGGAGGGGCCTACAATGAGCAGTTCTTC
NA | TRBJ1-1 | NA | TRBV6-6 | CASSYLGSNTEAFF | TGTGCCAGCAGTTATTTGGGATCGAACACTGAAGCTTTCTTT
NA | TRBJ2-4 | NA | TRBV5-1 | CASSPGEAKNIQYF | TGCGCCAGCAGCCCAGGGGAAGCCAAAAACATTCAGTACTTC
TRBD2 | TRBJ2-5 | NA | TRBV6-1 | CASTPGSGGGTQYF | TGTGCCAGCACTCCGGGTAGCGGGGGAGGAACCCAGTACTTC
TRBD2 | TRBJ2-5 | NA | TRBV2 | CASSAPLAGKQETQYF | TGTGCCAGCAGCGCCCCTCTAGCGGGGAAACAGGAGACCCAGTACTTC
TRBD1 | TRBJ2-5 | NA | TRBV10-3 | CAISATTGGEQQETQYF | TGTGCCATCAGTGCGACGACAGGGGGCGAGCAACAAGAGACCCAGTACTTC
NA | TRBJ2-5 | NA | TRBV11-2 | CASSLVGALQQETQYF | TGTGCCAGCAGCTTAGTCGGGGCACTTCAACAAGAGACCCAGTACTTC
NA | TRBJ2-5 | NA | TRBV5-5 | CASSSTVKETQYF | TGTGCCAGCAGCTCGACAGTAAAAGAGACCCAGTACTTC
NA | TRBJ1-5 | once | TRBV27 | CASSLVASQPQHF | TGTGCCAGCAGTTTAGTGGCCTCTCAGCCCCAGCATTTT
NA | TRBJ2-5 | NA | TRBV20-1 | CSVLRKETQYF | TGCAGTGTCCTCCGGAAAGAGACCCAGTACTTC
NA | TRBJ1-2 | NA | TRBV7-2 | CASSLLGAGLNYGYTF | TGTGCCAGCAGCTTACTGGGGGCAGGTCTTAACTATGGCTACACCTTC
TRBD2 | TRBJ2-5 | NA | TRBV6-1 | CASTPTSGTQETQYF | TGTGCCAGCACCCCGACTAGCGGAACCCAAGAGACCCAGTACTTC
NA | TRBJ2-7 | NA | TRBV6-5 | CASRVAESSYEQYF | TGTGCCAGCAGAGTAGCGGAGAGCTCCTACGAGCAGTACTTC
TRBD1 | TRBJ1-2 | NA | TRBV6-1 | CASRTGGFNYGYTF | TGTGCCAGCAGAACAGGGGGATTTAACTATGGCTACACCTTC
NA | TRBJ2-5 | NA | TRBV20-1 | CSASIETQYF | TGCAGTGCTAGCATAGAGACCCAGTACTTC
NA | TRBJ1-6 | NA | TRBV6-6 | CASSLTEAGNSPLHF | TGTGCCAGCAGTCTGACCGAAGCTGGGAATTCACCCCTCCACTTT
TRBD1 | TRBJ2-3 | NA | TRBV5-1 | CASSPLTGDSTDTQYF | TGCGCCAGCAGCCCCCTGACAGGGGACAGCACAGATACGCAGTATTTT
NA | TRBJ2-3 | NA | TRBV4-1 | CASSHLGRGTGTDTQYF | TGCGCCAGCAGCCATCTTGGACGGGGGACTGGCACAGATACGCAGTATTTT
NA | TRBJ2-4 | NA | TRBV5-4 | CASSLPSEAKNIQYF | TGTGCCAGCAGCTTGCCGTCAGAAGCCAAAAACATTCAGTACTTC
NA | TRBJ1-5 | NA | TRBV19 | CASSTLGTAGNSNQPQHF | TGTGCCAGTAGTACCCTCGGGACGGCTGGGAATAGCAATCAGCCCCAGCATTTT
NA | TRBJ1-6 | NA | TRBV15 | CATSRDPGGNSPLHF | TGTGCCACCAGCAGAGATCCCGGAGGGAATTCACCCCTCCACTTT
NA | TRBJ2-5 | NA | TRBV5-8 | CASSLNRETQYF | TGTGCCAGCAGCTTGAACAGAGAGACCCAGTACTTC
NA | TRBJ2-1 | NA | TRBV6-1 | CASSEMGDYNEQFF | TGTGCCAGCAGTGAAATGGGGGACTACAATGAGCAGTTCTTC
TRBD2 | TRBJ2-1 | NA | TRBV19 | CASSNRGGDSYNEQFF | TGTGCCAGTAGTAATCGCGGGGGGGACTCCTACAATGAGCAGTTCTTC
TRBD2 | TRBJ2-3 | once | TRBV7-9 | CASSTHPGLDTDTQYF | TGTGCCAGCAGTACCCACCCGGGACTAGACACAGATACGCAGTATTTT
NA | TRBJ2-3 | few | TRBV30 | CAWSGGADTQYF | TGTGCCTGGAGCGGGGGTGCAGATACGCAGTATTTT
NA | TRBJ2-2 | NA | TRBV18 | CASSPGQQNTGELFF | TGTGCCAGCTCACCCGGGCAGCAGAACACCGGGGAGCTGTTTTTT
NA | TRBJ1-4 | NA | TRBV28 | CASSFGKGFGKLFF | TGTGCCAGCAGTTTCGGAAAAGGGTTCGGAAAACTGTTTTTT
NA | TRBJ1-2 | NA | TRBV7-9 | CASSLWEGFYGYTF | TGTGCCAGCAGCTTATGGGAGGGGTTCTATGGCTACACCTTC
TRBD1 | TRBJ1-4 | NA | TRBV2 | CASSEGQGGEKLFF | TGTGCCAGCAGTGAGGGACAGGGAGGTGAAAAACTGTTTTTT
TRBD1 | TRBJ2-3 | NA | TRBV4-1 | CASSKDRGSGTDTQYF | TGCGCCAGCAGCAAGGACAGGGGATCTGGCACAGATACGCAGTATTTT
TRBD1 | TRBJ2-7 | NA | TRBV7-2 | CASSFRGQARIEQYF | TGTGCCAGCAGCTTCAGAGGACAGGCTCGTATCGAGCAGTACTTC
TRBD1 | TRBJ1-1 | NA | TRBV6-1 | CASRKGQGVTEAFF | TGTGCCAGCAGAAAGGGACAGGGGGTCACTGAAGCTTTCTTT
NA | TRBJ1-1 | NA | TRBV29-1 | CSVRGVRNTEAFF | TGCAGCGTTCGCGGGGTTAGGAACACTGAAGCTTTCTTT
TRBD1 | TRBJ2-7 | NA | TRBV29-1 | CSVHRGHEQYF | TGCAGCGTTCACAGGGGCCACGAGCAGTACTTC
NA | TRBJ2-2 | NA | TRBV28 | CATRAGELFF | TGTGCCACCCGAGCCGGGGAGCTGTTTTTT
NA | TRBJ1-5 | NA | TRBV2 | CASSSRGDSNQPQHF | TGTGCCAGCAGCTCCAGGGGAGATAGCAATCAGCCCCAGCATTTT
NA | TRBJ2-3 | NA | TRBV7-2 | CASSLGFTDTQYF | TGTGCCAGCAGCCTAGGATTCACAGATACGCAGTATTTT
NA | TRBJ2-7 | NA | TRBV16 | CASSPYDPPALYEQYF | TGTGCCAGCAGCCCATACGACCCGCCGGCCCTCTACGAGCAGTACTTC
NA | TRBJ2-7 | NA | TRBV18 | CASSLKADEQYF | TGTGCCAGCTCACTTAAAGCGGACGAGCAGTACTTC
NA | TRBJ1-1 | NA | TRBV19 | CASSAREAAFF | TGTGCCAGTAGTGCGCGGGAGGCGGCTTTCTTT
NA | TRBJ2-7 | NA | TRBV7-6 | CASSSVARSGRYEQYF | TGTGCCAGCAGCTCCGTCGCCAGGAGCGGGCGATACGAGCAGTACTTC
NA | TRBJ2-1 | once | TRBV5-6 | CASSSGTRDEQFF | TGTGCCAGCAGCTCCGGGACTCGCGATGAGCAGTTCTTC
TRBD1 | TRBJ2-6 | NA | TRBV30 | CASRTGGIYSGANVLTF | TGTGCCTCTAGGACAGGGGGCATTTACTCTGGGGCCAACGTCCTGACTTTC
NA | TRBJ1-5 | NA | TRBV11-3 | CASSTCVGGGNQPQHF | TGTGCCAGCAGCACCTGTGTCGGGGGCGGCAATCAGCCCCAGCATTTT
NA | TRBJ2-1 | NA | TRBV27 | CASRSMAGNSYNEQFF | TGTGCCAGCAGATCCATGGCGGGCAATTCCTACAATGAGCAGTTCTTC
NA | TRBJ1-2 | NA | TRBV11-2 | CASSYDRSVNYGYTF | TGTGCCAGCAGCTACGACAGATCCGTTAACTATGGCTACACCTTC
NA | TRBJ2-3 | NA | TRBV6-5 | CASSRGRNTQYF | TGTGCCAGCAGCAGGGGCAGGAATACGCAGTATTTT
TRBD1 | TRBJ1-6 | NA | TRBV30 | CAWSGTGGYNSPLHF | TGTGCCTGGAGTGGGACAGGGGGGTATAATTCACCCCTCCACTTT
TRBD2 | TRBJ2-7 | NA | TRBV29-1 | CSARLADHYEQYF | TGCAGCGCTCGACTAGCGGACCACTACGAGCAGTACTTC
NA | TRBJ1-5 | NA | TRBV19 | CASSMSGSPLYSNQPQHF | TGTGCCAGTAGTATGTCGGGGTCCCCATTGTATAGCAATCAGCCCCAGCATTTT
NA | TRBJ1-2 | NA | TRBV5-1 | CASSLDALFYGYTF | TGCGCCAGCAGCTTGGACGCCTTATTCTATGGCTACACCTTC
NA | TRBJ1-1 | NA | TRBV4-3 | CASSQAKGIRDTEAFF | TGCGCCAGCAGCCAGGCCAAGGGGATCAGGGACACTGAAGCTTTCTTT
TRBD1 | TRBJ2-7 | NA | TRBV5-1 | CASSPDRAGFSEQYF | TGCGCCAGCAGCCCGGACAGGGCCGGTTTCAGCGAGCAGTACTTC